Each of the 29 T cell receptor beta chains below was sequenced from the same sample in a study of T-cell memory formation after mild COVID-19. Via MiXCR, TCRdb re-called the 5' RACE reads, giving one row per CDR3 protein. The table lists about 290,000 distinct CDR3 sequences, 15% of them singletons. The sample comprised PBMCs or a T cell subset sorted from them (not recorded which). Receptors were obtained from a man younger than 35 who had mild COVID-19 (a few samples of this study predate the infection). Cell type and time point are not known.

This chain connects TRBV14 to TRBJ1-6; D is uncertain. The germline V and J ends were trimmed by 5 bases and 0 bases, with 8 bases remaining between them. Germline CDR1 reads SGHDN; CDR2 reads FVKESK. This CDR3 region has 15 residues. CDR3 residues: CASSDVSSYNSPLHF. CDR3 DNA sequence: TGTGCCAGCAGCGACGTCAGCTCCTATAATTCACCCCTCCACTTT.

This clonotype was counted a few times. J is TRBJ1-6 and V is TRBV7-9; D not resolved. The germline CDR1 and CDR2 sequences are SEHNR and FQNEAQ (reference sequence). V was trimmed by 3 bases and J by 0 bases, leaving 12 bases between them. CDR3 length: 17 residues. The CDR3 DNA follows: TGTGCCAGCAGCTTTCCGGGTGGCCGCTCCTATAATTCACCCCTCCACTTT. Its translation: CASSFPGGRSYNSPLHF. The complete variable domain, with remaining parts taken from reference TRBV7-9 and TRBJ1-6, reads DTGVSQNPRHKITKRGQNVTFRCDPISEHNRLYWYRQTLGQGPEFLTYFQNEAQLEKSRLLSDRFSAERPKGSFSTLEIQRTEQGDSAMYLCASSFPGGRSYNSPLHFGNGTRLTVT.

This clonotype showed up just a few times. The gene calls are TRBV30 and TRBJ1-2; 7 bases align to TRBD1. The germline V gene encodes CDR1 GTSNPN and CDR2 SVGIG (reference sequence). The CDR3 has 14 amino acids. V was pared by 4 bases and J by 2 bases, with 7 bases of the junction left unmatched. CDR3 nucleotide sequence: TGTGCCTGGAAAACCAGGACAGGAAACTATGGCTACACCTTC. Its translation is CAWKTRTGNYGYTF.

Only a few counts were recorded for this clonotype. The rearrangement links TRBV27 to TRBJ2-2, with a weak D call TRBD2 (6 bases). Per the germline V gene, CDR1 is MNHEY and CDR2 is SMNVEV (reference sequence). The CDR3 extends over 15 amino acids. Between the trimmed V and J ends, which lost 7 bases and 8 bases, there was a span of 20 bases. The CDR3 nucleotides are TGTGCCAGCACCCAGAGGGACTTCCCTGGGGGGGAGCTGTTTTTT. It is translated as CASTQRDFPGGELFF.

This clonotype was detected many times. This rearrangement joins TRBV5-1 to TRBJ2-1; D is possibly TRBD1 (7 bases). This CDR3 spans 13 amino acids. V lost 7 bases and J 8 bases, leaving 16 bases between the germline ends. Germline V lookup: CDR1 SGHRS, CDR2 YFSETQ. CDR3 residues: CASGAGGGDEQFF. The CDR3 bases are TGCGCCAGCGGGGCAGGGGGAGGCGATGAGCAGTTCTTC.

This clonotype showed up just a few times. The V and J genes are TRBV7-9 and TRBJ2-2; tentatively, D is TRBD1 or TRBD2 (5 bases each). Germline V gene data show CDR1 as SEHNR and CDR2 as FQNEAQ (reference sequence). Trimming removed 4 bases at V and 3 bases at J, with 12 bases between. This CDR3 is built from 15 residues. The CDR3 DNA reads TGTGCCAGCAGCTCAGGGAGCCCGCACACCGGGGAGCTGTTTTTT. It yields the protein CASSSGSPHTGELFF.

The CDR3 here is CASSGVAGRVGQETQYF. CDR3 nucleotides: TGTGCCAGCAGTGGAGTAGCGGGCCGGGTTGGCCAAGAGACCCAGTACTTC. V is TRBV12-3 or TRBV12-4 and J is TRBJ2-5; 7 nucleotides agree with TRBD2. Trimming took 5 bases from V and 1 from J; bases not matched to a gene: 13. CDR3 length: 17 residues.

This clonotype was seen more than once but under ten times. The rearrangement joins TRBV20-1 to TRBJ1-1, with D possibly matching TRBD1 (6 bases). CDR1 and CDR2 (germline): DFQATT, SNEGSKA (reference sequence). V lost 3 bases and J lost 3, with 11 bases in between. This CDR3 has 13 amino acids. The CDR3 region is CSARDRVHTEAFF. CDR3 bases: TGCAGTGCTAGGGACAGAGTACACACTGAAGCTTTCTTT.

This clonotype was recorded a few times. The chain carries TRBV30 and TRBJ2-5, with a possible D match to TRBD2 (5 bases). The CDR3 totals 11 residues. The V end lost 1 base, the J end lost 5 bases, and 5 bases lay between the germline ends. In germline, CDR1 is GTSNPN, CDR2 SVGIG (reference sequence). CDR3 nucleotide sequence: TGTGCCTGGAGTGGGAGGGAGACCCAGTACTTC. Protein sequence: CAWSGRETQYF.

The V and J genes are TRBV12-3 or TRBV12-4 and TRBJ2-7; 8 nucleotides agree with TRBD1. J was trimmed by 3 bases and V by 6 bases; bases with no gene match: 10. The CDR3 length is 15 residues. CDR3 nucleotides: TGTGCCAGCAGCCGAGGACAGGGTTCGATCTACGAGCAGTACTTC. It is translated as CASSRGQGSIYEQYF.

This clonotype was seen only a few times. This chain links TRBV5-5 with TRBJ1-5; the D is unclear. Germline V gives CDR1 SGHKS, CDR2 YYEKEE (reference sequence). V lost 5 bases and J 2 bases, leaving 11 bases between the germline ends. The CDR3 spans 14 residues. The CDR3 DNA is TGTGCCAGCAGGCCAGGAGTGGGCAATCAGCCCCAGCATTTT. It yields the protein CASRPGVGNQPQHF.

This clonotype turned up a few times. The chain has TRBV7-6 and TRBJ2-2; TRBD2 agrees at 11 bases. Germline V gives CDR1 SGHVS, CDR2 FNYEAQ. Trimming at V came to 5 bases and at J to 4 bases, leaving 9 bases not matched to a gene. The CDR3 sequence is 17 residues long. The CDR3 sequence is CASSPSTSGGPTGELFF. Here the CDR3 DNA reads TGTGCCAGCAGCCCGTCTACTAGCGGGGGACCCACCGGGGAGCTGTTTTTT.

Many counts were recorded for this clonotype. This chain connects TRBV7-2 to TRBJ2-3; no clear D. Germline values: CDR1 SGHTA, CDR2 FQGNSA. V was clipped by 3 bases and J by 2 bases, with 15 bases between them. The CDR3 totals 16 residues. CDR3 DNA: TGTGCCAGCAGCTTCCCAACTGGTGCTACCACAGATACGCAGTATTTT. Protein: CASSFPTGATTDTQYF.

CDR3 nucleotides: TGCAGTGCGGGTGGTCGGTCCAGGCACTACGAGCAGTACGTC. This codes for CSAGGRSRHYEQYV. V and J are TRBV20-1 and TRBJ2-7; no reliable D call. With 6 bases removed from V and 3 bases from J, the gap between germline ends came to 18 bases. The CDR3 has 14 residues. The germline V gene has CDR1 DFQATT and CDR2 SNEGSKA (reference sequence).

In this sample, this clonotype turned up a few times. The CDR3 DNA follows: TGCAGCGTTGGAAATAATTCACCCCTCCACTTT. This codes for CSVGNNSPLHF. This chain links TRBV29-1 with TRBJ1-6; D is unclear. V was clipped by 4 bases and J by 5 bases, with 3 bases between them. Germline CDR1 is SQVTM and CDR2 is ANQGSEA. The CDR3 is made up of 11 amino acids.

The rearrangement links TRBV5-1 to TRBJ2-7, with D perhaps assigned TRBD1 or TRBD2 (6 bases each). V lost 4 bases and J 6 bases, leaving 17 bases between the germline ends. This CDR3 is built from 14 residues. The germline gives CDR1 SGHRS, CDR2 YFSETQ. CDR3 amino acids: CASSPSRGDSEQYV. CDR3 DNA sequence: TGCGCCAGCAGCCCCTCTAGGGGGGACTCCGAGCAGTACGTC.

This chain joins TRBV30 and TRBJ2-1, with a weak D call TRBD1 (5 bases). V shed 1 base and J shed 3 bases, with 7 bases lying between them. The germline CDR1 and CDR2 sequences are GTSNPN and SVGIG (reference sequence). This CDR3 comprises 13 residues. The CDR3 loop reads CAWSEGDYNEQFF. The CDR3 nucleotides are TGTGCCTGGAGTGAAGGGGACTACAATGAGCAGTTCTTC. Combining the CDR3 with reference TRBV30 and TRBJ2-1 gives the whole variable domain SQTIHQWPATLVQPVGSPLSLECTVEGTSNPNLYWYRQAAGRGLQLLFYSVGIGQISSEVPQNLSASRPQDRQFILSSKKLLLSDSGFYLCAWSEGDYNEQFFGPGTRLTVL.

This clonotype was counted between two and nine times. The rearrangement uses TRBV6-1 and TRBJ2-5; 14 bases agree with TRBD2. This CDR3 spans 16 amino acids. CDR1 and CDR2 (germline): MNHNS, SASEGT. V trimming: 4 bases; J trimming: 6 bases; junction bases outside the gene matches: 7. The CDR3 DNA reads TGTGCCAGCAGTGGGGGGACTAGCGGGGGTACACAGACCCAGTACTTC. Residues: CASSGGTSGGTQTQYF.

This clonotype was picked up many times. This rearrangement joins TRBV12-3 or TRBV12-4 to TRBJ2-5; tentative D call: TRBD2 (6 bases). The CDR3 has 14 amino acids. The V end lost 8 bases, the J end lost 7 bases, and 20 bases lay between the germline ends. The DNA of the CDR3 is TGTGCCAGCGGCCGGGACTCCCCAGGCTCGACCCAGTACTTC. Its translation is CASGRDSPGSTQYF.

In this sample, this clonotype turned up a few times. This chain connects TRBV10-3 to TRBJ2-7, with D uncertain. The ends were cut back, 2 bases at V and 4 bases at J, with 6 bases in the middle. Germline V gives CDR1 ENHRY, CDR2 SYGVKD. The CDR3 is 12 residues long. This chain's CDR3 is CAISEAEYEQYF. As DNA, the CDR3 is TGTGCCATCAGTGAGGCGGAGTACGAGCAGTACTTC.

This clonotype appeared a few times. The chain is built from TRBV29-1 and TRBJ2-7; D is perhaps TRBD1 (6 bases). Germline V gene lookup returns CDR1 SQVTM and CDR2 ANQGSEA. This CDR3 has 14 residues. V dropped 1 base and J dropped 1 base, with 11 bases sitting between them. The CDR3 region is CSVEGPGESYEQYF. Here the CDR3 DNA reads TGCAGCGTTGAAGGGCCAGGGGAGTCCTACGAGCAGTACTTC.

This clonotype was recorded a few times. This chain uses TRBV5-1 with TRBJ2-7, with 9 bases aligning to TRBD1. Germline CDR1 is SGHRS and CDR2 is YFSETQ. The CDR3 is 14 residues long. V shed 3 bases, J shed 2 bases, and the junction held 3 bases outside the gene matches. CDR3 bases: TGCGCCAGCAGCTCCGGGACAGGGACCTACGAGCAGTACTTC. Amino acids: CASSSGTGTYEQYF.

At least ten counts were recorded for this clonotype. CDR3 bases: TGCGCCAGCAGCCCCGGGACTAGCACAGATACGCAGTATTTT. Encoded protein: CASSPGTSTDTQYF. The rearrangement uses TRBV5-1 and TRBJ2-3; D possibly corresponds to TRBD2 (6 bases). Trimming removed 4 bases from V and 0 bases from J, with 9 bases in between. CDR3 length equals 14 residues. Germline values: CDR1 SGHRS, CDR2 YFSETQ.

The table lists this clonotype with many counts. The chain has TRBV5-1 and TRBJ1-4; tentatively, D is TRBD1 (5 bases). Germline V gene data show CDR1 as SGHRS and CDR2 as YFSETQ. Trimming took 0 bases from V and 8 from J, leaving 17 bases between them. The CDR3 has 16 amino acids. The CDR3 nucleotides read TGCGCCAGCAGCTTGGGATCGAGTATTCGGGGCGAAAAACTGTTTTTT. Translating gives CASSLGSSIRGEKLFF. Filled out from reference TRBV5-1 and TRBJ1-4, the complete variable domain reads KAGVTQTPRYLIKTRGQQVTLSCSPISGHRSVSWYQQTPGQGLQFLFEYFSETQRNKGNFPGRFSGRQFSNSRSEMNVSTLELGDSALYLCASSLGSSIRGEKLFFGSGTQLSVL.

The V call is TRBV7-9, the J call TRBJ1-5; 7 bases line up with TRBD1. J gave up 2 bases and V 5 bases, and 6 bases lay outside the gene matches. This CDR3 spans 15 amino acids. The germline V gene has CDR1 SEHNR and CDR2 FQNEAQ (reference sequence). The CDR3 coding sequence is TGTGCCAGCAGCCCCTACGGACAGGGCAATCAGCCCCAGCATTTT. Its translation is CASSPYGQGNQPQHF.

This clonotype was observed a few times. The CDR3 loop is CASSQTGGIANEKLFF. The CDR3 DNA sequence: TGTGCCAGCAGCCAGACAGGGGGCATCGCTAATGAAAAACTGTTTTTT. This chain connects TRBV3-1 to TRBJ1-4, with 10 bases aligning to TRBD1. The germline gives CDR1 LGHDT, CDR2 YNNKEL (reference sequence). Trimming took 3 bases from V and 3 from J; bases not matched to a gene: 4. There are 16 residues in the CDR3.

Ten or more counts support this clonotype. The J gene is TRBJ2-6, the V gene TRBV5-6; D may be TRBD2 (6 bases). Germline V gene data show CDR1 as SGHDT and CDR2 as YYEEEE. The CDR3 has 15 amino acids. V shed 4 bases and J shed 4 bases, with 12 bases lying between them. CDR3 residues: CASSLGLSGANVLTF. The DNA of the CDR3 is TGTGCCAGCAGCCTGGGACTGTCAGGGGCCAACGTCCTGACTTTC.

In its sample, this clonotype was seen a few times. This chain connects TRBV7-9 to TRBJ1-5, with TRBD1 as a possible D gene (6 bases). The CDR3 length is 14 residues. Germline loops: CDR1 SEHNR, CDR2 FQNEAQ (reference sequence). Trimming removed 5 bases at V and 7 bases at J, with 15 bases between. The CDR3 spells CASSRGPQGQPQHF. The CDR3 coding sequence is TGTGCCAGCAGCCGAGGGCCTCAGGGGCAGCCCCAGCATTTT.

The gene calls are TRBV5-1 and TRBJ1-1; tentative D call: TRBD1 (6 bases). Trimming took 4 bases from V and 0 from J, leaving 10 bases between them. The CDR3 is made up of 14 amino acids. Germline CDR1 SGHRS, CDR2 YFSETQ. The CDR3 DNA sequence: TGCGCCAGCAGCCCGGGACATATGAACACTGAAGCTTTCTTT. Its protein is CASSPGHMNTEAFF.